The present TCR beta chain was sequenced within a study of blood T cells in healthy people across ages. About this clonotype: The junction differs from germline at one of its ends, possibly a read error.

Using a J-beta primer mix together with a sample-barcoded 5' primer, a second PCR was run for roughly 6 to 12 cycles. Every cDNA was tagged by a template-switch adaptor with 12 random nucleotides. TCRdb reprocessed the 5' RACE reads via MiXCR and lists one record per CDR3 protein. The sample holds over 550,000 distinct CDR3 sequences, approximately 30% seen once. Germline V gene sequence: CDR1 LGHNA, CDR2 YNFKEQ. CDR3 length: 13 residues. The clonotype was recovered from a woman of 80 years or more in good health. The V gene is TRBV4-2, the J gene TRBJ2-7; D possibly corresponds to TRBD1 (7 bases). The specimen sequenced was blood. CDR3 bases: TGTGCCGGCAGCGGGCAGGGGGCCTACGAGCAGTACTTC. Protein: CAGSGQGAYEQYF.